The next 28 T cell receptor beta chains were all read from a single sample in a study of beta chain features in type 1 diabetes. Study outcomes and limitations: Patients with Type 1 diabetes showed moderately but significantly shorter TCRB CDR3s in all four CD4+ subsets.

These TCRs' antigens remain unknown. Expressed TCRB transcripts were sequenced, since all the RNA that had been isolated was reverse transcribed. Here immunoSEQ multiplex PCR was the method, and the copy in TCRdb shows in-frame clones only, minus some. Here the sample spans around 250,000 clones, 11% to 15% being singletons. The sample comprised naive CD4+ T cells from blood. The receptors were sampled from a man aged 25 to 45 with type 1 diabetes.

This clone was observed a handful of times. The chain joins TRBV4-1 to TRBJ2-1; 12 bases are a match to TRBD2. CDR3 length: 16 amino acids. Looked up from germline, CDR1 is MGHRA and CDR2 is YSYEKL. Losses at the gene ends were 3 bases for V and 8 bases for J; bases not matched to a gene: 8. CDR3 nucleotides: TGCGCCAGCAGCCACCAACTAGCGGGAGGCTTCTATGAGCAGTTCTTC. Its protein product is CASSHQLAGGFYEQFF.

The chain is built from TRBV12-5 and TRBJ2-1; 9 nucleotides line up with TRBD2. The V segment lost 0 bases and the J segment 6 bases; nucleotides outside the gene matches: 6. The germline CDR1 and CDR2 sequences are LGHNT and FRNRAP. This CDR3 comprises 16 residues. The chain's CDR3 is CASGLVWLAGSNEQFF. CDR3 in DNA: TGTGCTAGTGGTTTGGTATGGCTAGCGGGAAGCAATGAGCAGTTCTTC.

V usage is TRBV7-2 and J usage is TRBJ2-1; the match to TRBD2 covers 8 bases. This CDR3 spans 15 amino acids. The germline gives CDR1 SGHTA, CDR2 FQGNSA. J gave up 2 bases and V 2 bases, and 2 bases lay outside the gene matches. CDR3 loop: CASSLSGSAYNEQFF. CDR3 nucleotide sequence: TGTGCCAGCAGCTTAAGCGGGAGTGCCTACAATGAGCAGTTCTTC.

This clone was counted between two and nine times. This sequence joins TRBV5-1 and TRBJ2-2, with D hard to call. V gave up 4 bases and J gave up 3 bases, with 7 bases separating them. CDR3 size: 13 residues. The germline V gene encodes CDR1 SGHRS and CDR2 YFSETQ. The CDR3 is CASSASYTGELFF. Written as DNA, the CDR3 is TGCGCCAGCAGCGCAAGCTACACCGGGGAGCTGTTTTTT. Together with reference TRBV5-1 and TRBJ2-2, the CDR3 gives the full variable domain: KAGVTQTPRYLIKTRGQQVTLSCSPISGHRSVSWYQQTPGQGLQFLFEYFSETQRNKGNFPGRFSGRQFSNSRSEMNVSTLELGDSALYLCASSASYTGELFFGEGSRLTVL.

The DNA for the CDR3 is TGTGCCACGCTACGAGGAACGACCGACGAGCAGTACTTC. Its translation is CATLRGTTDEQYF. This chain connects TRBV6-5 to TRBJ2-7, with D unresolved. The germline gives CDR1 MNHEY, CDR2 SVGAGI. V was trimmed by 10 bases and J by 5 bases, leaving 18 bases between them. This CDR3 region has 13 residues.

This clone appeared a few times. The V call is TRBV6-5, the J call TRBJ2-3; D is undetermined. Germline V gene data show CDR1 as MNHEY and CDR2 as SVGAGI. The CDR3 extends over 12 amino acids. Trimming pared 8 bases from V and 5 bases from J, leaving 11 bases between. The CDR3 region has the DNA TGTGCCAGCCGCCAACTTGGAGATACGCAGTATTTT. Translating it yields CASRQLGDTQYF.

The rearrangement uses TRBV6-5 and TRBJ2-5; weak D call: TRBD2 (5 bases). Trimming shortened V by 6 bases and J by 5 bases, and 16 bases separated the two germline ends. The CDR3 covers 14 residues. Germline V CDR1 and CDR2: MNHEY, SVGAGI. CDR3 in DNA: TGTGCCAGCAGCCCACCGGGCCGCGGGGAGACCCAGTACTTC. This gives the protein CASSPPGRGETQYF.

The CDR3 DNA is TGTGCCAGCAGTTACGGAGACAGACCCTACGAGCAGTACTTC. Translation: CASSYGDRPYEQYF. V and J are TRBV6-6 and TRBJ2-7; possible D gene TRBD1, 5 bases. This CDR3 comprises 14 residues. V was cut by 2 bases and J by 2 bases, with 10 bases left in between. Germline assignment: CDR1 MNHNY and CDR2 SVGAGI (reference sequence).

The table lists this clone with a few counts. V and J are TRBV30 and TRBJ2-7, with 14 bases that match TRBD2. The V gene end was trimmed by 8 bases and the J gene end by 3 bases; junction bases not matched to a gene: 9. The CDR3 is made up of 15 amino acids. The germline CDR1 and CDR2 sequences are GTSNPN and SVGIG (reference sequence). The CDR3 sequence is CAGDGTSGSIYEQYF. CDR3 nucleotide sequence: TGTGCCGGCGACGGGACTAGCGGGAGTATCTACGAGCAGTACTTC.

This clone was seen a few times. The CDR3 DNA reads as TGTGCCGGGAGTCCTAGAGGCTACACCTTC. Its protein is CAGSPRGYTF. The rearrangement links TRBV19 to TRBJ1-2, with D unclear. The CDR3 has 10 amino acids. The germline CDR1 and CDR2 sequences are LNHDA and SQIVND (reference sequence). Trimming took off 11 bases at V and 8 bases at J, with 12 bases between the two ends.

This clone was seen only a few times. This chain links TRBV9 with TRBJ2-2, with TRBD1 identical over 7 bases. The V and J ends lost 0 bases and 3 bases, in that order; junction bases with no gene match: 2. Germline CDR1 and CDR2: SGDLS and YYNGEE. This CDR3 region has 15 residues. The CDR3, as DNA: TGTGCCAGCAGCGTAGAGGGGGCCTACACCGGGGAGCTGTTTTTT. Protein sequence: CASSVEGAYTGELFF. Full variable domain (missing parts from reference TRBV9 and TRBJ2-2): DSGVTQTPKHLITATGQRVTLRCSPRSGDLSVYWYQQSLDQGLQFLIQYYNGEERAKGNILERFSAQQFPDLHSELNLSSLELGDSALYFCASSVEGAYTGELFFGEGSRLTVL.

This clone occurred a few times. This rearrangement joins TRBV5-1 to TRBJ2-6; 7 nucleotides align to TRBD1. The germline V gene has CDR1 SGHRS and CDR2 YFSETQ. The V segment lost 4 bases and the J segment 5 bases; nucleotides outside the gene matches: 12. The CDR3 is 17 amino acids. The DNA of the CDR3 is TGCGCCAGCAGCGGCGTTGGACAGGCATCATGGGCCAACGTCCTGACTTTC. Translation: CASSGVGQASWANVLTF.

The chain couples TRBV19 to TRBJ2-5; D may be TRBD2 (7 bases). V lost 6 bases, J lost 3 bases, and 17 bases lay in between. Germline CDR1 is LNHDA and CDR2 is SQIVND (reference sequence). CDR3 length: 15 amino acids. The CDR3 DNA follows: TGTGCCAGTAGACGGGGGGCCCTGGGTGAAGAGACCCAGTACTTC. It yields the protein CASRRGALGEETQYF.

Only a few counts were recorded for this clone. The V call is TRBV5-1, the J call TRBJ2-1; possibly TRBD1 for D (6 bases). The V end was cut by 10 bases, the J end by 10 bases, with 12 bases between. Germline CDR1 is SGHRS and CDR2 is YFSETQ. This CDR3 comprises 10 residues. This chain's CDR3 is CAGVRGEQFF. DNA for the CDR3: TGCGCCGGGGTCAGGGGCGAGCAGTTCTTC.

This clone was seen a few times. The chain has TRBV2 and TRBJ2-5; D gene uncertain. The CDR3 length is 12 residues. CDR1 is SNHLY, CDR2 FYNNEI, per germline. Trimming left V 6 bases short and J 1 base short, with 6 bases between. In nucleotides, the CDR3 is TGTGCCAGCAGATTCTTCCAAGAGACCCAGTACTTC. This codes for CASRFFQETQYF.

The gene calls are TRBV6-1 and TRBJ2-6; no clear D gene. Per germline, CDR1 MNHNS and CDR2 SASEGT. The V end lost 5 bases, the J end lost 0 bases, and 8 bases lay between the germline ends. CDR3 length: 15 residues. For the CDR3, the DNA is TGTGCCAGCAGTCCCAACAGCTCTGGGGCCAACGTCCTGACTTTC. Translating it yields CASSPNSSGANVLTF.

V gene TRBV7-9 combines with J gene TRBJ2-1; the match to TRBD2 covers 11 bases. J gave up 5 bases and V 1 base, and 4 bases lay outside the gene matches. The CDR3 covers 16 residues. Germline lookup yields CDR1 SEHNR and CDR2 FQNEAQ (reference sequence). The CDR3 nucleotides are TGTGCCAGCAGCTTAGTAATAGCGGGAGGGCACAATGAGCAGTTCTTC. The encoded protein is CASSLVIAGGHNEQFF.

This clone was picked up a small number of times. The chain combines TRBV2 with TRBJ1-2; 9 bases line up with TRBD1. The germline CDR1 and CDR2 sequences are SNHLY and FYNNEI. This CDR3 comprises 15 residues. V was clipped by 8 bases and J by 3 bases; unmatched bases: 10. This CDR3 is CASPGGRTGDYGYTF. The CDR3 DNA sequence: TGTGCCAGCCCGGGGGGGCGGACAGGGGACTATGGCTACACCTTC. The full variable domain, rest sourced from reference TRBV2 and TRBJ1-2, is EPEVTQTPSHQVTQMGQEVILRCVPISNHLYFYWYRQILGQKVEFLVSFYNNEISEKSEIFDDQFSVERPDGSNFTLKIRSTKLEDSAMYFCASPGGRTGDYGYTFGSGTRLTVV.

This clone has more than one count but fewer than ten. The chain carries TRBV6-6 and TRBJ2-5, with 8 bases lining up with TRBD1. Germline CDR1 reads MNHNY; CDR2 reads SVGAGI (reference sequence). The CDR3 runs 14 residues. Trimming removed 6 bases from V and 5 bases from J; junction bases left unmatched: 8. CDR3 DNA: TGTGCCAGCAGGGTGACAGGGGCGGGGGAGACCCAGTACTTC. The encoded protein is CASRVTGAGETQYF.

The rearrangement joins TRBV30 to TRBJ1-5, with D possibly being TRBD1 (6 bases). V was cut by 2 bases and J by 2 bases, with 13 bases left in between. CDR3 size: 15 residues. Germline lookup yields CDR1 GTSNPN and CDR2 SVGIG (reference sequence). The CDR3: CAWSRKSGGNQPQHF. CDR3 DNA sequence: TGTGCCTGGAGTCGTAAGTCAGGGGGCAATCAGCCCCAGCATTTT.

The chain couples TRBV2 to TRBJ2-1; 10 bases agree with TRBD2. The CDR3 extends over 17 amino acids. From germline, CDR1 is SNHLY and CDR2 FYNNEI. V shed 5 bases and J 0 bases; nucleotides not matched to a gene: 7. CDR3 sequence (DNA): TGTGCCAGCAGTATTCTAGCGGGGGTTAGCTCCTACAATGAGCAGTTCTTC. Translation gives CASSILAGVSSYNEQFF. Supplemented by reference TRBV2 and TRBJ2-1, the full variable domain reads EPEVTQTPSHQVTQMGQEVILRCVPISNHLYFYWYRQILGQKVEFLVSFYNNEISEKSEIFDDQFSVERPDGSNFTLKIRSTKLEDSAMYFCASSILAGVSSYNEQFFGPGTRLTVL.

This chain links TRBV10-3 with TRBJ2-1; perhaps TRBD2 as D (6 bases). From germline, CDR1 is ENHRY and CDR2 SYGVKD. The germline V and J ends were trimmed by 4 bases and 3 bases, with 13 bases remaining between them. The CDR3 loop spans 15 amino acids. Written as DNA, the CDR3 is TGTGCCATCAGTGGCGGGGCTGGCGGCTACAATGAGCAGTTCTTC. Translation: CAISGGAGGYNEQFF.

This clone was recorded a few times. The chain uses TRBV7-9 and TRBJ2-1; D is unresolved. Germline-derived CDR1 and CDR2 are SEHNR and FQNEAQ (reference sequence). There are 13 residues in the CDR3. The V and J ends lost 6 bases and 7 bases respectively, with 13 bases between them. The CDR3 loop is CASRLVTGNEQFF. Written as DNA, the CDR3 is TGTGCCAGCAGGCTCGTAACCGGGAATGAGCAGTTCTTC.

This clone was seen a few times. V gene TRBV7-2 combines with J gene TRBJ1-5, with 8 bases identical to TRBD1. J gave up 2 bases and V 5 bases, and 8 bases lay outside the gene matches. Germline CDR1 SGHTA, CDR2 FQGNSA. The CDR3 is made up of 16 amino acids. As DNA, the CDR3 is TGTGCCAGCAGCGCTAGACAGGGGCAAGGCAATCAGCCCCAGCATTTT. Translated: CASSARQGQGNQPQHF.

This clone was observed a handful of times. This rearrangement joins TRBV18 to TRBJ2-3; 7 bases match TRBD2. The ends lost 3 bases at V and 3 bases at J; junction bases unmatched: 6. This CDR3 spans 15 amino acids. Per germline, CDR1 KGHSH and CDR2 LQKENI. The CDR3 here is CASSPGLAATDTQYF. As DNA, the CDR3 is TGTGCCAGCTCACCGGGGCTAGCGGCTACAGATACGCAGTATTTT.

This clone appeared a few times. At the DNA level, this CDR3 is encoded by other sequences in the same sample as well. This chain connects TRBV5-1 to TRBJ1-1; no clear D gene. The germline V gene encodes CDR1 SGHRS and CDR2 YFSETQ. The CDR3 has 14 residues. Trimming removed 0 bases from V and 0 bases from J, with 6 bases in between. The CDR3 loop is CASSLDSLNTEAFF. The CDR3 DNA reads TGCGCCAGCAGCTTGGACAGTCTGAACACTGAAGCTTTCTTT.

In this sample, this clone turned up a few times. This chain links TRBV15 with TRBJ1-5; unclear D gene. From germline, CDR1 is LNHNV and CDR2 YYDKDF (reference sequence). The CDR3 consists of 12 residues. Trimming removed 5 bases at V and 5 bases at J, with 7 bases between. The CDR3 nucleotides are TGTGCCACCAGCCGCTACGATCAGCCCCAGCATTTT. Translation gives CATSRYDQPQHF.

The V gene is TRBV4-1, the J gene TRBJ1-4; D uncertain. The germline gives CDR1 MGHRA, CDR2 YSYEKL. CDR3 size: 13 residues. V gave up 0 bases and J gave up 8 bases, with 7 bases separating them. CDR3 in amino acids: CASSQDGAEKLFF. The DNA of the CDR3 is TGCGCCAGCAGCCAAGACGGTGCCGAAAAACTGTTTTTT.